A single sample is the source of the 30 T cell receptor beta chains below, sequenced in a study of blood T cell repertoires in COVID-19. Clones were sequenced by immunoSEQ multiplex PCR, and TCRdb holds only the in-frame ones, with some missing. The sample shows 130,000 to 150,000 clones, roughly 83% of them seen only once. The sequencing input was PBMCs or T cells enriched from blood (not recorded which). Receptors originate from a man aged 50 or older who had recovered from COVID-19.

The V and J genes are TRBV9 and TRBJ1-1; the match to TRBD1 covers 7 bases. The CDR3 has 15 residues. CDR1 and CDR2 from the germline V gene are SGDLS and YYNGEE. V lost 0 bases, J lost 7 bases, and 9 bases stayed unmatched. The CDR3 protein is CASSVGSDRVYEAFF. CDR3 DNA sequence: TGTGCCAGCAGCGTAGGTTCCGACAGGGTGTATGAAGCTTTCTTT.

The rearrangement joins TRBV5-6 to TRBJ1-2; 10 bases are a match to TRBD1. Germline trimming cut 3 bases from V and 8 bases from J; bases unmatched to any gene: 7. The CDR3 runs to 14 residues. The germline V gene encodes CDR1 SGHDT and CDR2 YYEEEE. CDR3 in DNA: TGTGCCAGCAGCTGGGACAGGGGTAGTGGAGGCTACACCTTC. Its protein is CASSWDRGSGGYTF. The full variable domain, with the rest looked up from reference TRBV5-6 and TRBJ1-2, is DAGVTQSPTHLIKTRGQQVTLRCSPKSGHDTVSWYQQALGQGPQFIFQYYEEEERQRGNFPDRFSGHQFPNYSSELNVNALLLGDSALYLCASSWDRGSGGYTFGSGTRLTVV.

This rearrangement joins TRBV2 to TRBJ1-4; D perhaps matches TRBD1 (6 bases). This CDR3 comprises 14 residues. Germline V lookup: CDR1 SNHLY, CDR2 FYNNEI. V shed 5 bases and J shed 4 bases, with 11 bases lying between them. The CDR3 nucleotides read TGTGCCAGCAGTCTCACAGGGCGTAATGAAAAACTGTTTTTT. It specifies CASSLTGRNEKLFF. Variable domain in full (rest from reference TRBV2 and TRBJ1-4): EPEVTQTPSHQVTQMGQEVILRCVPISNHLYFYWYRQILGQKVEFLVSFYNNEISEKSEIFDDQFSVERPDGSNFTLKIRSTKLEDSAMYFCASSLTGRNEKLFFGSGTQLSVL.

V is TRBV11-2 and J is TRBJ2-3; 11 bases align to TRBD2. CDR3 length equals 17 residues. The germline gives CDR1 SGHAT, CDR2 FQNNGV. V trimming: 1 base; J trimming: 5 bases; junction bases outside the gene matches: 8. The CDR3 reads CASSLVVSGGARDTQYF. DNA of the CDR3: TGTGCCAGCAGCTTAGTGGTTAGCGGGGGGGCAAGAGATACGCAGTATTTT. Looking up the rest from reference TRBV11-2 and TRBJ2-3 gives the full variable domain: EAGVAQSPRYKIIEKRQSVAFWCNPISGHATLYWYQQILGQGPKLLIQFQNNGVVDDSQLPKDRFSAERLKGVDSTLKIQPAKLEDSAVYLCASSLVVSGGARDTQYFGPGTRLTVL.

The V call is TRBV27, the J call TRBJ2-6; D not resolved. V was clipped by 7 bases and J by 0 bases, with 7 bases between them. Germline values: CDR1 MNHEY, CDR2 SMNVEV (reference sequence). CDR3 length: 14 amino acids. Written as DNA, the CDR3 is TGTGCCAGCAAGCTAATCTCTGGGGCCAACGTCCTGACTTTC. This codes for CASKLISGANVLTF.

The chain recombines TRBV6-5 with TRBJ1-1, with TRBD1 matching 7 bases. Germline V gene data show CDR1 as MNHEY and CDR2 as SVGAGI. The CDR3 is 13 residues long. Unmatched junction bases numbered 4, after V lost 5 bases and J lost 4 bases. CDR3 amino acids: CASSRTGSTEAFF. Written as DNA, the CDR3 is TGTGCCAGCAGTAGGACAGGTAGCACTGAAGCTTTCTTT.

The chain couples TRBV4-3 to TRBJ1-2, with D possibly matching TRBD1 (5 bases). Germline V gene sequence: CDR1 LGHNA, CDR2 YSLEER. Trimming stripped 1 base from V and 0 bases from J, with 15 bases between. CDR3 length: 17 amino acids. This CDR3 is CASSQAARQQANYGYTF. In DNA form, the CDR3 reads TGCGCCAGCAGCCAAGCGGCACGACAGCAGGCTAACTATGGCTACACCTTC.

The chain recombines TRBV28 with TRBJ1-6; TRBD1 aligns across 8 bases. Germline assignment: CDR1 MDHEN and CDR2 SYDVKM. V was clipped by 8 bases and J by 11 bases; unmatched bases: 5. The CDR3 is made up of 12 amino acids. The CDR3 region has the DNA TGTGCCAGCGGGGACAGGAGGACACCCCTCCACTTT. This translates into CASGDRRTPLHF. The full variable domain, completed using reference TRBV28 and TRBJ1-6, is DVKVTQSSRYLVKRTGEKVFLECVQDMDHENMFWYRQDPGLGLRLIYFSYDVKMKEKGDIPEGYSVSREKKERFSLILESASTNQTSMYLCASGDRRTPLHFGNGTRLTVT.

This clone was detected once. The CDR3 bases are TGCGCCAGCAGCACTAGCGGGGGGGACACCGGGGAGCTGTTTTTT. It yields the protein CASSTSGGDTGELFF. The J gene is TRBJ2-2, the V gene TRBV5-1, with TRBD2 identical over 13 bases. With 4 bases clipped from V and 3 bases from J, the junction kept 0 bases outside the gene matches. CDR1 SGHRS and CDR2 YFSETQ come from the germline V gene. This CDR3 region has 15 residues.

This sequence joins TRBV25-1 and TRBJ1-6; 9 bases map to TRBD1. The V gene end was trimmed by 10 bases and the J gene end by 9 bases; junction bases not matched to a gene: 13. The CDR3 consists of 15 residues. Per germline, CDR1 MGHDK and CDR2 SYGVNS. CDR3 in DNA: TGTGCCACCATAGGAGAGGGACAGGGTGGTTCACCCCTCCACTTT. The encoded protein is CATIGEGQGGSPLHF.

The genes are TRBV7-9 and TRBJ1-5, with D unclear. Deletions cut 1 base from V and 4 bases from J, with 8 bases between. Germline CDR1 reads SEHNR; CDR2 reads FQNEAQ (reference sequence). The CDR3 spans 14 residues. The CDR3 here is CASSLGGENQPQHF. The CDR3 DNA follows: TGTGCCAGCAGCTTAGGGGGAGAGAATCAGCCCCAGCATTTT.

The rearrangement links TRBV25-1 to TRBJ1-1; D is unresolved. The CDR3 has 12 residues. The V gene lost 8 bases and the J gene lost 2 bases, with 9 bases spanning the gap. CDR1 is MGHDK, CDR2 SYGVNS, per germline. The CDR3 region is CASGWRNTEAFF. The DNA of the CDR3 is TGTGCCAGCGGGTGGAGAAACACTGAAGCTTTCTTT.

This clone has only one observation. J is TRBJ2-5 and V is TRBV7-9; D unresolved. V was shortened by 4 bases and J by 1 base, with 10 bases between the two germline ends. Germline assignment: CDR1 SEHNR and CDR2 FQNEAQ (reference sequence). This CDR3 has 14 residues. The CDR3 reads CASSSGRPQETQYF. The CDR3, as DNA: TGTGCCAGCAGCTCAGGCAGGCCCCAAGAGACCCAGTACTTC.

This rearrangement joins TRBV18 to TRBJ1-3; D gene ambiguous. The CDR3 runs to 15 residues. V lost 4 bases to trimming and J lost 4 bases, with 14 bases between them. Germline CDR1 is KGHSH and CDR2 is LQKENI. This CDR3 is CASSRSLNWGNTIYF. DNA of the CDR3: TGTGCCAGCTCACGTTCCCTAAATTGGGGAAACACCATATATTTT. The full variable domain, completed using reference TRBV18 and TRBJ1-3, is NAGVMQNPRHLVRRRGQEARLRCSPMKGHSHVYWYRQLPEEGLKFMVYLQKENIIDESGMPKERFSAEFPKEGPSILRIQQVVRGDSAAYFCASSRSLNWGNTIYFGEGSWLTVV.

The rearrangement links TRBV10-1 to TRBJ2-3; TRBD2 agrees at 9 bases. Germline V gene lookup returns CDR1 WNHNN and CDR2 SYGVQD (reference sequence). V was clipped by 5 bases and J by 2 bases; unmatched bases: 5. The CDR3 sequence is 15 residues long. The CDR3, as DNA: TGCGCCAGCAGTCGAGGACTAGCGCTCACAGATACGCAGTATTTT. Protein: CASSRGLALTDTQYF.

The chain uses TRBV7-2 and TRBJ2-7; 7 bases fit TRBD2. Germline CDR1 reads SGHTA; CDR2 reads FQGNSA. This CDR3 spans 15 amino acids. J was trimmed by 3 bases and V by 1 base; bases with no gene match: 6. The DNA of the CDR3 is TGTGCCAGCAGCTTAGACCGGGGGAGGGACTACGAGCAGTACTTC. It yields the protein CASSLDRGRDYEQYF.

The chain is built from TRBV3-1 (or the pseudogene TRBV3-2) and TRBJ2-3, with D perhaps TRBD2 (7 bases). The CDR3 extends over 14 amino acids. V lost 3 bases and J 5 bases, leaving 12 bases between the germline ends. Germline CDR1 LGHDT, CDR2 YNNKEL (reference sequence). CDR3: CASSHGGRLDTQYF. Here the CDR3 DNA reads TGTGCCAGCAGCCACGGGGGGCGCCTAGATACGCAGTATTTT.

This clone was counted at least ten times. The chain joins TRBV6-1 to TRBJ2-1; 11 nucleotides match TRBD2. The CDR3 runs to 15 residues. CDR1 MNHNS and CDR2 SASEGT come from the germline V gene. With 3 bases clipped from V and 4 bases from J, the junction kept 2 bases outside the gene matches. CDR3 amino acids: CASSELAGGYNEQFF. In DNA form, the CDR3 reads TGTGCCAGCAGTGAGCTAGCGGGGGGTTACAATGAGCAGTTCTTC.

V and J are TRBV19 and TRBJ1-2, with 9 bases lining up with TRBD1. V was clipped by 10 bases and J by 5 bases; unmatched bases: 5. CDR1 LNHDA and CDR2 SQIVND come from the germline V gene (reference sequence). The CDR3 is 12 residues long. The CDR3 loop is CATSDRGYGYTF. CDR3 nucleotides: TGTGCCACCTCGGACAGGGGATATGGCTACACCTTC.

The genes are TRBV3-1 (or the pseudogene TRBV3-2) and TRBJ1-2; D call uncertain. With 2 bases removed from V and 9 bases from J, the gap between germline ends came to 16 bases. The CDR3 length is 14 residues. Per germline, CDR1 LGHDT and CDR2 YNNKEL (reference sequence). In DNA, the CDR3 is TGTGCCAGCAGCCAAATCATGAGAACCGCCAGCTACACCTTC. Protein: CASSQIMRTASYTF.

This rearrangement joins TRBV6-5 to TRBJ1-2; D gene unclear. Germline V gene sequence: CDR1 MNHEY, CDR2 SVGAGI. The CDR3 sequence is 13 residues long. The CDR3 sequence: CAGRGQDYYGYTF. The DNA for the CDR3 is TGTGCAGGGAGAGGCCAGGATTACTATGGCTACACCTTC.

The chain uses TRBV7-2 and TRBJ1-1, with D uncertain. The CDR3 runs 14 residues. V lost 1 base, J lost 1 base, and 7 bases lay in between. Germline assignment: CDR1 SGHTA and CDR2 FQGNSA. The CDR3 DNA reads TGTGCCAGCAGCTTAGATATACAGAACACTGAAGCTTTCTTT. Amino acids: CASSLDIQNTEAFF.

V gene TRBV5-4 combines with J gene TRBJ2-7; 7 nucleotides line up with TRBD1. The CDR3 runs 13 residues. V lost 0 bases and J lost 5; bases outside the gene matches: 2. From germline, CDR1 is SGHNT and CDR2 YYREEE (reference sequence). In DNA form, the CDR3 reads TGTGCCAGCAGCTTGGTCGACAGGGACGAGCAGTACTTC. This gives the protein CASSLVDRDEQYF.

V and J are TRBV15 and TRBJ1-1, with unresolved D. This CDR3 is 18 amino acids long. Germline CDR1 and CDR2: LNHNV and YYDKDF (reference sequence). The germline V and J ends were trimmed by 0 bases and 4 bases, with 21 bases remaining between them. The CDR3 nucleotides are TGTGCCACCAGCAGAGATCTCGTCCGTTCGGGTGGCGGCACTGAAGCTTTCTTT. Its translation is CATSRDLVRSGGGTEAFF.

This clone appeared a few times. V usage is TRBV9 and J usage is TRBJ2-7; tentative D call: TRBD1 (5 bases). Trimming pared 0 bases from V and 2 bases from J, leaving 9 bases between. The CDR3 runs to 14 residues. Germline V lookup: CDR1 SGDLS, CDR2 YYNGEE. The CDR3 here is CASSVVGEPYEQYF. CDR3 in DNA: TGTGCCAGCAGCGTAGTAGGGGAACCCTACGAGCAGTACTTC.

This chain joins TRBV11-1 and TRBJ1-6, with a possible D match to TRBD1 (5 bases). The CDR3 sequence is 15 residues long. Trimming shortened V by 6 bases and J by 5 bases, and 14 bases separated the two germline ends. Germline CDR1 and CDR2: SGHAT and FQDESV (reference sequence). CDR3 in amino acids: CASSRSSQDNSPLHF. CDR3 DNA: TGTGCCAGCAGTCGAAGTTCACAGGATAATTCACCCCTCCACTTT.

The chain carries TRBV13 and TRBJ2-1, with D unresolved. The CDR3 spans 15 residues. Germline V gives CDR1 PRHDT, CDR2 FYEKMQ (reference sequence). Trimming stripped 2 bases from V and 0 bases from J, with 8 bases between. This chain's CDR3 is CASSLSGISYNEQFF. CDR3 in DNA: TGTGCCAGCAGCTTATCAGGAATCTCCTACAATGAGCAGTTCTTC.

V usage is TRBV6-2 or TRBV6-3 and J usage is TRBJ2-7, with 8 bases aligning to TRBD1. Unmatched junction bases numbered 10, after V lost 6 bases and J lost 3 bases. The CDR3 totals 15 residues. Germline V gene sequence: CDR1 MNHEY, CDR2 SVGEGT. The CDR3 reads CASSRGQGRFYEQYF. CDR3 nucleotides: TGTGCCAGCAGCCGAGGACAGGGACGGTTCTACGAGCAGTACTTC.

The chain has TRBV7-8 and TRBJ2-1, with TRBD1 identical over 7 bases. Germline assignment: CDR1 SGHVS and CDR2 FQNEAQ. V lost 2 bases, J lost 7 bases, and 5 bases stayed unmatched. The CDR3 has 14 residues. The CDR3 sequence is CASSLLGRGNEQFF. The CDR3 DNA follows: TGTGCCAGCAGCTTACTCGGCAGGGGGAATGAGCAGTTCTTC.

This chain connects TRBV27 to TRBJ2-7; TRBD2 matches at 8 bases. With 7 bases clipped from V and 2 bases from J, the junction kept 13 bases outside the gene matches. Per germline, CDR1 MNHEY and CDR2 SMNVEV (reference sequence). The CDR3 totals 16 residues. The CDR3 DNA follows: TGTGCCAGCACTCCGGGGAGCGGGGGTACAACCTACGAGCAGTACTTC. Residues: CASTPGSGGTTYEQYF.